This TCR beta chain was found in a study of neurological immune-mediated disorders (dated by TCRdb to about 2019). Regarding the complete study: Of the approximately 34 multiple sclerosis patients, about 30 had relapsing-remitting MS and 3 had secondary progressive MS. The study compared peripheral blood TCR-beta repertoires of HTLV-I-associated myelopathy (HAM/TSP) patients, multiple sclerosis patients and healthy controls using UMI-based sequencing. The roughly 100 TCR-beta libraries covered PBMC samples along with longitudinal samples, technical triplicates, and paired sorted CD4+ and CD8+ T-cell subsets. The cohort included about 70 subjects: around 15 with HAM/TSP, about 34 with multiple sclerosis, and 20 or so healthy controls. Overall study outcomes, separate from this receptor: Phylogenetic analysis grouped repertoires from 18 of 34 MS patients into a cluster of related CDR3 sequences, suggesting a possible repertoire-level signature. No identical CDR3 amino acid sequences were found to be shared among expanded clones across subjects, suggesting that TCR-beta repertoires were private in all groups. TCR clonal expansion was highest in HAM/TSP patients and lowest in MS patients, with MS patients falling below even healthy controls. The MS cluster showed no association with clinical or MRI features, and the authors stated that larger cohorts are needed.

This clonotype came up many times. What this receptor recognizes is not known. Within one base of it there is no much larger clone, and no base qualities were kept. To synthesize cDNA, template-switch 5'RACE was performed with a primer carrying a 10-nucleotide random unique molecular identifier so that each TCR transcript was tagged. Every sequencing run covered 15-18 subjects and yielded more than 160 million TCR-beta sequences. The RNeasy kit was used for extraction of total RNA. The KAPA Real-time Library Amplification kit was used to amplify TCR-beta VDJ regions with primers targeting the TCR constant region and the 5'RACE anchor. Sample indexes and Illumina adaptors were added in a first PCR, and a second PCR then increased library yield. After Ampure bead purification, the roughly 650 bp TCR product was size-selected on a 2% E-gel SizeSelection system. Before pooling, library quality was checked on a Bioanalyzer, concentration was measured with Qubit, and libraries were quantified with the Kapa Library Quantification kit. An Illumina HiSeq 2500 was used to sequence the libraries paired-end at 2 x 150 bp. To increase sequence diversity, 25-30% phiX was spiked into each library pool. The authors' pipeline ran thus. The quality-filtered reads were processed with the UMI-based MiGEC pipeline, whose error correction step removed more than 80% of the raw TCR sequences. VDJ genes were aligned to IMGT germline references, and clonotypes were defined by unique CDR3 amino acid sequence plus V-J genes. Clonal expansion, Shannon diversity and CDR3 relatedness were evaluated with VDJtools (CalcPairwiseDistances, ClusterSamples), while phylogenetic trees were built in CLCbio workbench. Using coefficient-of-variation modelling across technical triplicates, the study counted a clone as expanded if it had at least 8 unique UMIs. The raw public reads went through TCRdb reprocessing: fastp at Q25, MiXCR clone calling, in-frame beta chains kept. Rows with a matching CDR3 protein are joined into one entry that keeps the most common DNA and genes. The V and J calls and clone size come from TCRdb's table, not from the authors' own analysis. For this sample the table gives 95,000 or so distinct CDR3 sequences, of which 3.5% to 4% were detected only once. Of the sample, around 6% falls within the top ten clones.

Libraries from unsorted PBMCs were made from 2 million PBMCs kept in RNAlater at -80 degrees C until RNA extraction. The multiple sclerosis patients were enrolled in a US clinical protocol that used magnetic resonance imaging to evaluate disease progression. PBMCs were separated from peripheral blood using Ficoll-Hypaque density gradient centrifugation and then cryopreserved in liquid nitrogen. The cysteine opens and the phenylalanine closes a CDR3 of 16 amino acids. The only DNA kept is the CDR3, 48 bases in frame from the first base. A distance of 13 bases separates the germline ends of V and J, which lose 2 bases and 3 bases respectively. From a lookup of the germline V gene, CDR1 and CDR2 are ENHRY and SYGVKD.

Recombination joined TRBV10-3 with TRBJ2-2; the D gene cannot be named for sure. The sequencing sample was made of PBMCs. This clonotype was obtained from a young woman with multiple sclerosis. DNA sequence: TGTGCCATCAGTGAGGGCTTACCGTCCGACACCGGGGAGCTGTTTTTT. Translated, it reads CAISEGLPSDTGELFF.